A selection of T cell receptor beta chains follows, all from one sample in a study of blood T cell repertoires in COVID-19. Generated by immunoSEQ multiplex PCR, the TCRdb table keeps only in-frame clones and is missing some. This table has roughly 57,000 clones, around 90% appearing once. Sequenced material: peripheral blood. These receptors all stem from a man of 80 years or more with acute or convalescent COVID-19. Each CDR3 is given with its conserved first and last residue. The order of the fields is clone size, D gene, J gene, V gene, CDR3 protein, CDR3 DNA. D genes are given only for firm matches. Size is omitted from some rows. Given values are once, few, many or a class for expanded clones.

-	TRBD2	TRBJ2-3	TRBV5-1	CASSLGSGGATDTQYF	TGCGCCAGCAGCTTGGGTAGCGGGGGGGCCACAGATACGCAGTATTTT
-	-	TRBJ2-2	TRBV3-1/TRBV3-2	CASSRSSSGELFF	TGTGCCAGCAGCCGAAGTAGCTCCGGGGAGCTGTTTTTT
-	-	TRBJ1-2	TRBV6-1	CASSGRRLSSPGDYGYTF	TGTGCCAGCAGTGGACGGCGACTATCAAGCCCCGGGGACTATGGCTACACCTTC
-	-	TRBJ2-2	TRBV11-3	CASSLGPTRELFF	TGTGCCAGCAGCTTAGGGCCCACCAGGGAGCTGTTTTTT
-	-	TRBJ2-7	TRBV20-1	CSSGSYEQYF	TGCAGTTCCGGTTCCTACGAGCAGTACTTC
-	-	TRBJ2-3	TRBV14	CASSQHITDTQYF	TGTGCCAGCAGCCAACACATTACAGATACGCAGTATTTT
-	TRBD2	TRBJ2-7	TRBV18	CASSLRAGVRDHEQYF	TGTGCCAGCTCACTTAGGGCGGGAGTCCGGGACCACGAGCAGTACTTC
-	-	TRBJ1-2	TRBV28	CASRETANYGYTF	TGTGCCAGCAGAGAGACAGCTAACTATGGCTACACCTTC
-	TRBD1	TRBJ2-7	TRBV27	CASSRTGSSYEQYF	TGTGCCAGCAGTCGGACAGGGAGCTCCTACGAGCAGTACTTC
-	-	TRBJ1-4	TRBV27	CASSNGQGIEKLFF	TGTGCCAGCAGTAACGGCCAGGGAATTGAAAAACTGTTTTTT
-	-	TRBJ2-7	TRBV30	CAWSTGGAYEQYF	TGTGCCTGGTCCACCGGGGGAGCCTACGAGCAGTACTTC
-	-	TRBJ1-6	TRBV5-1	CASSLAAGGKSYNSPLHF	TGCGCCAGCAGCTTGGCCGCGGGAGGGAAGTCCTATAATTCACCCCTCCACTTT
-	-	TRBJ1-1	TRBV7-2	CASSLQENTEAFF	TGTGCCAGCAGCCTCCAGGAGAACACTGAAGCTTTCTTT
once	-	TRBJ2-3	TRBV27	CASSLSRRQTDTQYF	TGTGCCAGCAGTTTATCCCGTCGACAGACAGATACGCAGTATTTT
-	TRBD2	TRBJ2-5	TRBV11-2	CASSSRLSGGARETQYF	TGTGCCAGCAGCTCACGGTTGAGCGGGGGGGCGAGGGAGACCCAGTACTTC
-	-	TRBJ2-1	TRBV19	CASSIQGQSEQFF	TGTGCCAGTAGTATTCAGGGTCAGAGTGAGCAGTTCTTC
few	-	TRBJ1-1	TRBV10-3	CAISDRRTMNTEAFF	TGTGCCATCAGTGATCGGAGAACCATGAACACTGAAGCTTTCTTT
-	TRBD1	TRBJ1-4	TRBV28	CASRRGDRGDEKLFF	TGTGCCAGCAGGCGCGGGGACAGGGGGGATGAAAAACTGTTTTTT
-	-	TRBJ1-1	TRBV11-1	CASSQGLNTEAFF	TGTGCCAGCAGTCAGGGTTTGAACACTGAAGCTTTCTTT
-	TRBD2	TRBJ2-1	TRBV5-1	CASSLDTSGNNEQFF	TGCGCCAGCAGCTTGGATACTAGCGGAAACAATGAGCAGTTCTTC
-	-	TRBJ1-1	TRBV2	CASSGGGAVVNTEAFF	TGTGCCAGCAGTGGGGGCGGGGCTGTAGTGAACACTGAAGCTTTCTTT
-	-	TRBJ1-6	TRBV6-5	CASRRETGSPLHF	TGTGCCAGCAGGAGGGAAACCGGATCACCCCTCCACTTT
-	TRBD1	TRBJ2-1	TRBV6-5	CASRTGVNEQFF	TGTGCCAGCAGGACAGGGGTCAATGAGCAGTTCTTC
once	TRBD1	TRBJ1-5	TRBV6-5	CASSLGQGNQPQHF	TGTGCCAGCAGCCTCGGACAGGGCAATCAGCCCCAGCATTTT
-	-	TRBJ1-5	TRBV30	CAWSAARVQGIFSNQPQHF	TGTGCCTGGAGTGCGGCTCGAGTTCAGGGGATCTTTAGCAATCAGCCCCAGCATTTT
-	-	TRBJ1-1	TRBV20-1	CTKGAEAFF	TGCACGAAAGGGGCTGAAGCTTTCTTT
-	-	TRBJ1-1	TRBV21-1	CATPPGTAAFF	TGTGCCACCCCTCCTGGGACAGCAGCTTTCTTT
-	TRBD2	TRBJ2-3	TRBV5-1	CASSLTSGGPDTQYF	TGCGCCAGCAGCTTGACCAGCGGGGGCCCAGATACGCAGTATTTT
-	TRBD1	TRBJ2-2	TRBV5-1	CASRGQGTGELFF	TGCGCCAGCAGGGGACAGGGGACCGGGGAGCTGTTTTTT
-	TRBD1	TRBJ1-5	TRBV30	CAWSVGGGQGPNQPQHF	TGTGCCTGGAGTGTAGGAGGGGGACAGGGGCCCAATCAGCCCCAGCATTTT
-	-	TRBJ2-7	TRBV5-4	CASSLETGTYEQYF	TGTGCCAGCAGCTTGGAAACAGGGACCTACGAGCAGTACTTC
-	TRBD1	TRBJ1-5	TRBV4-1	CASSQQDRGGQPQHF	TGCGCCAGCAGCCAACAGGACAGGGGAGGCCAGCCCCAGCATTTT
once	-	TRBJ1-2	TRBV19	CASSIDWTANYGYTF	TGTGCCAGTAGTATAGACTGGACAGCTAACTATGGCTACACCTTC
-	-	TRBJ2-2	TRBV10-3	CAISASGTGELFF	TGTGCCATCAGCGCTTCCGGGACCGGGGAGCTGTTTTTT
-	-	TRBJ2-7	TRBV11-2	CASSLDRNSYEQYF	TGTGCCAGCAGCTTAGACAGGAACTCCTACGAGCAGTACTTC
-	-	TRBJ2-7	TRBV29-1	CSVGRDGAYEQYF	TGCAGCGTTGGGCGGGACGGAGCCTACGAGCAGTACTTC
-	-	TRBJ1-1	TRBV29-1	CSVEGGRMNTEAFF	TGCAGCGTTGAGGGGGGGAGAATGAACACTGAAGCTTTCTTT
-	TRBD1	TRBJ1-1	TRBV5-1	CASSFRGAGDTEAFF	TGCGCCAGCAGCTTCAGGGGGGCCGGGGACACTGAAGCTTTCTTT